The clone carrying this TCR beta chain was recorded a few times. The antigen is undetermined. The CDR3 covers 14 residues. Per germline, CDR1 SEHNR and CDR2 FQNEAQ (reference sequence). V shed 5 bases and J shed 13 bases, with 23 bases lying between them. The data were obtained in a study of cytomegalovirus exposure and HLA in healthy donors. PCR involved 60 Vbeta and 13 Jbeta primers. The protocol was immunoSEQ multiplex PCR, while the TCRdb copy is restricted to in-frame clones and leaves out a portion. The repertoire has roughly 290,000 clones, approximately 80% of them found once; the top ten carry about 0.3%. Findings of the study overall: Clonal expansion, a later analysis showed, was greater in HLA-associated TCR beta chains than in equally common others. What a later analysis reportedly showed was that an Asian-associated ancestry cluster had fewer N-insertions than the approximately 720-donor mean. After further analysis at a later stage, around 17,000 TCR beta sequences were associated with HLA alleles at 0.05 false discovery rate.

This clonotype originated in a girl aged 2 to 9 in good health and CMV-seronegative. The sequenced material came from PBMCs. V is TRBV7-9 and J is TRBJ2-5, with D maybe TRBD2 (5 bases). The CDR3 sequence is CASSPMIDGVLWYF. DNA of the CDR3: TGTGCCAGCAGCCCGATGATCGACGGGGTGCTTTGGTACTTC. Full variable domain (outside the CDR3, taken from reference TRBV7-9 and TRBJ2-5): DTGVSQNPRHKITKRGQNVTFRCDPISEHNRLYWYRQTLGQGPEFLTYFQNEAQLEKSRLLSDRFSAERPKGSFSTLEIQRTEQGDSAMYLCASSPMIDGVLWYFGPGTRLLVL.